The present T cell receptor beta chain was sequenced within a study of T cells in Graves' hyperthyroidism and ophthalmopathy. On the study more broadly: Staff took peripheral blood when the initial diagnosis was made, before any treatment began.

TCR beta CDR3 region amplification was performed from RNA transcripts. The HTBI primer set served for first-round RT-PCR of the TCR CDR3. TCRdb redid the calling of the multiplex PCR reads with MiXCR, one entry per CDR3 protein. Altogether 700,000 to 850,000 distinct CDR3 sequences are present, over 35% being singletons, with the ten largest covering approximately 31%. The study based diagnoses on clinical symptoms, serum thyroxine and TRAb, thyroid ultrasound and orbital computed tomography. As to this clonotype: What it recognizes is unknown.

The study's findings and limits: Stable hyperthyroidism was told apart from ophthalmopathy by a model built on 13 V-J features. For ophthalmopathy, model prediction preceded onset by a median roughly 6.3 months.

Germline CDR1 and CDR2: SEHNR and FQNEAQ (reference sequence). V was shortened by 3 bases and J by 7 bases, with 18 bases between the two germline ends. The CDR3 covers 15 residues. The material sequenced was blood. The TCR was taken from a woman in her 40s with Graves' hyperthyroidism. The genes are TRBV7-9 and TRBJ1-1; D not certain. The CDR3 loop reads CASSLDIGVGIEAFF. Here the CDR3 DNA reads TGTGCCAGCAGCTTGGATATTGGGGTGGGCATTGAAGCTTTCTTT.